This record covers a single TCR beta chain. Its antigen is not identified. There are 14 residues in the CDR3. Per germline, CDR1 SGDLS and CDR2 YYNGEE. J lost 4 bases, V lost 3 bases, and 6 bases had no gene match. This entry is derived from a study of T cell responses to AZD1222 COVID-19 vaccine. Study-wide background: Pooling was applied to second doses at about 4 or about 12 weeks. Study-wide findings and caveats: Seropositive at baseline were only 5 or 6 AZD1222 recipients. Clonal diversity was possibly underestimated; the donors were predominantly white British and more often female. Repertoire sampling happened only post peak T cell response.

The repertoire was sequenced with immunoSEQ multiplex PCR; TCRdb's copy has only in-frame clones and lacks some. This table has approximately 120,000 clones, approximately 90% appearing once. The chain is built from TRBV9 and TRBJ1-2; TRBD1 matches at 7 bases. Sequences were derived from peripheral blood, sampled on day 0 of AZD1222 vaccination. This receptor was obtained from an adult in good health. CDR3 sequence (DNA): TGTGCCAGCAGCGATATAGGGGGCTCCTATGGCTACACCTTC. Amino acids: CASSDIGGSYGYTF.